These 25 T cell receptor beta chains were all obtained from the same sample, sequenced in a study of OX40 agonist ivuxolimab in advanced cancers. Measured with immunoSEQ multiplex PCR; TCRdb has only the in-frame clones, and not every one. This repertoire shows roughly 60,000 clones, under 95% found once; its top ten account for 11% to 15%. Specimen: CD4+ or CD8+ T cells sorted from blood, collected in a trial of the OX40 agonist ivuxolimab. These receptors originate from an adult with an advanced solid tumor such as melanoma, head and neck, liver or kidney cancer.

The count of this clone is one. The chain joins TRBV4-3 to TRBJ2-5, with D perhaps matching TRBD1 (6 bases). V lost 0 bases and J 4 bases, leaving 12 bases between the germline ends. The length of the CDR3 is 15 residues. Germline values: CDR1 LGHNA, CDR2 YSLEER. The CDR3 loop reads CASSQDRGGRETQYF. CDR3 coding DNA: TGCGCCAGCAGCCAAGATCGAGGGGGTCGAGAGACCCAGTACTTC.

This rearrangement joins TRBV4-2 to TRBJ2-7; D is perhaps TRBD2 (6 bases). The CDR3 contains 13 residues. Germline loops: CDR1 LGHNA, CDR2 YNFKEQ. Trimming took 5 bases from V and 5 from J, leaving 13 bases between them. In DNA form, the CDR3 reads TGTGCCAGCAGCTTGCGGGGACGGGACGAGCAGTACTTC. This translates into CASSLRGRDEQYF.

The chain has TRBV20-1 and TRBJ2-7; the D is unclear. V was trimmed by 4 bases and J by 1 base, leaving 5 bases between them. This CDR3 spans 11 amino acids. The germline V gene has CDR1 DFQATT and CDR2 SNEGSKA (reference sequence). The CDR3 loop reads CSAIDSYEQYF. CDR3 nucleotide sequence: TGCAGTGCTATTGATTCCTACGAGCAGTACTTC.

The V and J genes are TRBV6-4 and TRBJ2-2; TRBD2 aligns across 8 bases. CDR3 length: 15 residues. Germline CDR1 is MRHNA and CDR2 is SNTAGT. The ends lost 6 bases at V and 8 bases at J; junction bases unmatched: 11. The chain's CDR3 is CASRSSGTSKGELFF. The CDR3 coding sequence is TGTGCCAGCAGATCTTCCGGGACTAGTAAGGGGGAGCTGTTTTTT.

This clone appeared a single time. The V and J genes are TRBV28 and TRBJ2-2; D perhaps matches TRBD1 (6 bases). CDR1 is MDHEN, CDR2 SYDVKM, per germline. There are 16 residues in the CDR3. Trimming shortened V by 7 bases and J by 0 bases, and 15 bases separated the two germline ends. The CDR3 is CASITGTLTNTGELFF. CDR3 bases: TGTGCCAGCATCACTGGGACACTTACGAACACCGGGGAGCTGTTTTTT.

In its sample, this clone was seen a few times. V usage is TRBV23-1 and J usage is TRBJ1-1, with a tentative D call TRBD1 (6 bases). TRBV23-1 is an ORF for which the function is uncertain. The CDR3 sequence is 16 residues long. Trimming pared 0 bases from V and 3 bases from J, leaving 14 bases between. The CDR3: CASSQSSRGGHTEAFF. DNA of the CDR3: TGCGCCAGCAGTCAATCTAGCCGGGGGGGGCACACTGAAGCTTTCTTT.

The CDR3 nucleotides read TGCGCCAGCAGCCCTCAACCGGGACAGGGTTACGAGCAGTACTTC. Encoded protein: CASSPQPGQGYEQYF. The V and J genes are TRBV5-1 and TRBJ2-7, with 9 bases identical to TRBD1. After removal of 4 bases from V and 4 bases from J, the junction contained 9 bases not matched to a gene. CDR3 length: 15 amino acids. Germline CDR1 reads SGHRS; CDR2 reads YFSETQ. The full variable domain, rest sourced from reference TRBV5-1 and TRBJ2-7, is KAGVTQTPRYLIKTRGQQVTLSCSPISGHRSVSWYQQTPGQGLQFLFEYFSETQRNKGNFPGRFSGRQFSNSRSEMNVSTLELGDSALYLCASSPQPGQGYEQYFGPGTRLTVT.

Turning to this clone: One junction end disagrees with the germline gene, perhaps due to a read error. This chain links TRBV28 with TRBJ1-1; 8 bases map to TRBD1. Germline V gene lookup returns CDR1 MDHEN and CDR2 SYDVKM. CDR3 length equals 14 residues. CDR3 nucleotides: TGTGCCAGCAGCTTATTACAGGGGGGCACTGAAGCTTTCTTT. It encodes CASSLLQGGTEAFF.

The table lists this clone with a few counts. This chain uses TRBV5-4 with TRBJ2-7, with TRBD2 matching 13 bases. Germline V gene lookup returns CDR1 SGHNT and CDR2 YYREEE (reference sequence). This CDR3 is built from 18 residues. V shed 3 bases and J 3 bases; nucleotides not matched to a gene: 12. The CDR3 loop reads CASSSRTSGSGGVYEQYF. The CDR3 DNA reads TGTGCCAGCAGCTCAAGGACTAGCGGGAGCGGGGGGGTCTACGAGCAGTACTTC.

The V call is TRBV28, the J call TRBJ2-2; TRBD1 is a possible D gene (6 bases). The germline V and J ends were trimmed by 1 base and 6 bases, with 9 bases remaining between them. The CDR3 is 14 residues long. Germline CDR1 is MDHEN and CDR2 is SYDVKM. This CDR3 reads CASSLLQGPGELFF. The DNA of the CDR3 is TGTGCCAGCAGTTTATTGCAGGGGCCCGGGGAGCTGTTTTTT.

The CDR3 bases are TGTGCCAGCAGTTGGCGCCAGGGGTTTGGCTACACCTTC. Translation: CASSWRQGFGYTF. The gene calls are TRBV6-5 and TRBJ1-2; D is possibly TRBD1 (6 bases). This CDR3 has 13 amino acids. The ends were cut back, 4 bases at V and 7 bases at J, with 13 bases in the middle. The germline V gene encodes CDR1 MNHEY and CDR2 SVGAGI.

This rearrangement joins TRBV19 to TRBJ2-3; D gene uncertain. The CDR3 is 13 residues long. V was shortened by 5 bases and J by 3 bases, with 9 bases between the two germline ends. The germline V gene has CDR1 LNHDA and CDR2 SQIVND (reference sequence). The CDR3 spells CASSGRQTDTQYF. DNA of the CDR3: TGTGCCAGTAGTGGCCGACAAACAGATACGCAGTATTTT.

The V and J genes are TRBV7-8 and TRBJ2-2; the match to TRBD2 covers 10 bases. The CDR3 runs 19 residues. Germline V gene sequence: CDR1 SGHVS, CDR2 FQNEAQ. Trimming cost V 1 base and J 6 bases; bases outside gene matches: 14. In nucleotides, the CDR3 is TGTGCCAGCAGCTTAGTAGGAGCGGGAGGGCGAATTAGGTCCGGGGAGCTGTTTTTT. This encodes CASSLVGAGGRIRSGELFF. The variable domain in full, completed from reference TRBV7-8 and TRBJ2-2, reads GAGVSQSPRYKVAKRGQDVALRCDPISGHVSLFWYQQALGQGPEFLTYFQNEAQLDKSGLPSDRFFAERPEGSVSTLKIQRTQQEDSAVYLCASSLVGAGGRIRSGELFFGEGSRLTVL.

This chain connects TRBV19 to TRBJ1-2, with D maybe TRBD1 (6 bases). The CDR3 extends over 14 amino acids. V was cut by 6 bases and J by 4 bases, with 15 bases left in between. Germline V lookup: CDR1 LNHDA, CDR2 SQIVND (reference sequence). The DNA for the CDR3 is TGTGCCAGTAGGATCAGGGGATTGAGCTATGGCTACACCTTC. Translated, it gives CASRIRGLSYGYTF. Combining the CDR3 with reference TRBV19 and TRBJ1-2 gives the whole variable domain DGGITQSPKYLFRKEGQNVTLSCEQNLNHDAMYWYRQDPGQGLRLIYYSQIVNDFQKGDIAEGYSVSREKKESFPLTVTSAQKNPTAFYLCASRIRGLSYGYTFGSGTRLTVV.

Only one count was recorded for this clone. The chain employs TRBV10-3 and TRBJ1-1; D is uncertain. The V and J ends lost 4 bases and 4 bases respectively, with 7 bases between them. Germline CDR1 and CDR2: ENHRY and SYGVKD. The CDR3 is made up of 12 amino acids. CDR3 bases: TGTGCCATCAGTGTGTATGGCACTGAAGCTTTCTTT. The encoded protein is CAISVYGTEAFF.

This rearrangement joins TRBV5-3 to TRBJ1-6; D ambiguous. TRBV5-3 is an ORF; its function is uncertain. V dropped 4 bases and J dropped 10 bases, with 9 bases sitting between them. CDR3 length equals 12 residues. The CDR3 is CARSAVVSPLHF. The CDR3 bases are TGTGCCAGAAGCGCGGTCGTCTCACCCCTCCACTTT.

The genes are TRBV7-2 and TRBJ1-1; tentatively, D is TRBD1 (6 bases). The CDR3 covers 19 residues. The V and J ends lost 2 bases and 4 bases respectively, with 26 bases between them. Per the germline V gene, CDR1 is SGHTA and CDR2 is FQGNSA. The CDR3 spells CASSLRLARGGEYGTEAFF. The CDR3 DNA reads as TGTGCCAGCAGCTTACGGTTGGCAAGGGGGGGAGAGTACGGCACTGAAGCTTTCTTT.

The chain has TRBV9 and TRBJ2-5; no clear D. With 1 base removed from V and 1 base from J, the gap between germline ends came to 14 bases. CDR3 length equals 16 residues. Germline V gene lookup returns CDR1 SGDLS and CDR2 YYNGEE. The CDR3 bases are TGTGCCAGCAGCGTAAGTGGGTCTTTGGTCCAAGAGACCCAGTACTTC. It codes for CASSVSGSLVQETQYF.

This clone was detected once. This chain links TRBV6-6 with TRBJ1-4; 7 nucleotides align to TRBD1. The V gene's germline CDR1 is MNHNY and CDR2 SVGAGI (reference sequence). Losses at the gene ends were 6 bases for V and 8 bases for J; bases not matched to a gene: 6. The CDR3 has 13 amino acids. In nucleotides, the CDR3 is TGTGCCAGCAGGAACAGGGGACAGGAAAAACTGTTTTTT. Amino acids: CASRNRGQEKLFF.

The chain has TRBV10-3 and TRBJ1-2; D is unresolved. V was trimmed by 0 bases and J by 8 bases, leaving 10 bases between them. Germline V gene data show CDR1 as ENHRY and CDR2 as SYGVKD. This CDR3 spans 13 amino acids. The DNA for the CDR3 is TGTGCCATCAGTGAGTCGAACTATTTAGGCTACACCTTC. Protein product: CAISESNYLGYTF.

The sample holds one count of this clone. The chain recombines TRBV5-1 with TRBJ1-5; 8 bases align to TRBD1. Germline lookup yields CDR1 SGHRS and CDR2 YFSETQ. The CDR3 contains 14 residues. V was clipped by 4 bases and J by 7 bases; unmatched bases: 7. CDR3 nucleotides: TGCGCCAGCAGCCCGGACAGGGAGGGCCAGCCCCAGCATTTT. Amino acid sequence: CASSPDREGQPQHF.

The genes are TRBV7-2 and TRBJ2-2, with a weak D call TRBD2 (6 bases). CDR3 size: 16 residues. V was shortened by 5 bases and J by 7 bases, with 20 bases between the two germline ends. Germline CDR1 is SGHTA and CDR2 is FQGNSA. The CDR3 loop reads CASSPRPGRRGGELFF. CDR3 DNA sequence: TGTGCCAGCAGCCCTAGGCCAGGACGGCGGGGCGGGGAGCTGTTTTTT.

The chain couples TRBV4-1 to TRBJ1-1, with D tentatively TRBD1 (5 bases). Per the germline V gene, CDR1 is MGHRA and CDR2 is YSYEKL. The CDR3 is 15 amino acids. Deletions cut 1 base from V and 2 bases from J, with 11 bases between. CDR3 region: CASSQGFRGNTEAFF. The CDR3 nucleotides read TGCGCCAGCAGCCAAGGTTTTAGGGGTAACACTGAAGCTTTCTTT.

The V gene is TRBV11-3, the J gene TRBJ2-1; 16 bases map to TRBD2. Germline V gene data show CDR1 as SGHNT and CDR2 as YENEEA. The trim removed 0 bases at V and 15 bases at J, leaving 8 bases unmatched. CDR3 length equals 16 residues. CDR3 nucleotide sequence: TGTGCCAGCAGCTTAGAAGGGACTAGCGGGAGGGCCCAGCCGTTCTTC. This gives the protein CASSLEGTSGRAQPFF. The whole variable domain, remainder taken from reference TRBV11-3 and TRBJ2-1, is EAGVVQSPRYKIIEKKQPVAFWCNPISGHNTLYWYLQNLGQGPELLIRYENEEAVDDSQLPKDRFSAERLKGVDSTLKIQPAELGDSAVYLCASSLEGTSGRAQPFFGPGTRLTVL.

V and J are TRBV5-1 and TRBJ2-2, with TRBD1 identical over 7 bases. J was trimmed by 7 bases and V by 1 base; bases with no gene match: 10. The CDR3 covers 16 residues. Germline lookup yields CDR1 SGHRS and CDR2 YFSETQ. This chain's CDR3 is CASSLTGAPLIGELFF. CDR3 DNA sequence: TGCGCCAGCAGCTTGACAGGGGCCCCTCTTATCGGGGAGCTGTTTTTT.